This T cell receptor beta chain originates from a study of cytomegalovirus exposure and HLA in healthy donors. Study information: Of 300 to 500 genotyped donors, 81% grouped in the Caucasian-associated ancestry cluster. Notes on the study in general: Later on, an analysis found that several of the most significant clusters appeared to be linked to common viral pathogens, which included parvovirus B19. Exclusion applied to some V segments, including TRBV6-2 and TRBV6-3, as they were indistinguishable. Reportedly, TCR beta sequences accurately predicted HLA-A and HLA-B alleles in most subjects.

As regards this clone: Its antigen is undetermined.

The PCR ran on 60 Vbeta and 13 Jbeta primers. Sequencing used immunoSEQ multiplex PCR; TCRdb keeps in-frame clones, though not all of them. The table records approximately 100,000 clones, approximately 81% of them present only once. Per germline, CDR1 SGHDN and CDR2 FVKESK. This CDR3 region has 17 residues. Trimming removed 2 bases at V and 4 bases at J, with 19 bases between. This clonotype originated in a woman aged 40-49 years in good health and CMV-seropositive. The sequenced material came from PBMCs. The chain couples TRBV14 to TRBJ2-3, with a weak D call TRBD1 (5 bases). CDR3 loop: CASSQLQLQGPADTQYF. The CDR3 DNA reads as TGTGCCAGCAGCCAACTACAACTCCAGGGTCCCGCAGATACGCAGTATTTT.